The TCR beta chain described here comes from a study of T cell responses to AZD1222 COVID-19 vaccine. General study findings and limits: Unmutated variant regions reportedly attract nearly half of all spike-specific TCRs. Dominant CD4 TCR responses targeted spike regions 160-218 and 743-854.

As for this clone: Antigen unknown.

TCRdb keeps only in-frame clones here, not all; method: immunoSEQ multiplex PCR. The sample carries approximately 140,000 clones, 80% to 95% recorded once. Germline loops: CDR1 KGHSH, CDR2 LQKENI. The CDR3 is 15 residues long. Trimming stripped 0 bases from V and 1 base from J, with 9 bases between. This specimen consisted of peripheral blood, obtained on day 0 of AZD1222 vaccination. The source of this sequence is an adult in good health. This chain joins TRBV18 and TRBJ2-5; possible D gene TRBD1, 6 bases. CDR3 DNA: TGTGCCAGCTCACCACCTCGAGGGGGCCAAGAGACCCAGTACTTC. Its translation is CASSPPRGGQETQYF.